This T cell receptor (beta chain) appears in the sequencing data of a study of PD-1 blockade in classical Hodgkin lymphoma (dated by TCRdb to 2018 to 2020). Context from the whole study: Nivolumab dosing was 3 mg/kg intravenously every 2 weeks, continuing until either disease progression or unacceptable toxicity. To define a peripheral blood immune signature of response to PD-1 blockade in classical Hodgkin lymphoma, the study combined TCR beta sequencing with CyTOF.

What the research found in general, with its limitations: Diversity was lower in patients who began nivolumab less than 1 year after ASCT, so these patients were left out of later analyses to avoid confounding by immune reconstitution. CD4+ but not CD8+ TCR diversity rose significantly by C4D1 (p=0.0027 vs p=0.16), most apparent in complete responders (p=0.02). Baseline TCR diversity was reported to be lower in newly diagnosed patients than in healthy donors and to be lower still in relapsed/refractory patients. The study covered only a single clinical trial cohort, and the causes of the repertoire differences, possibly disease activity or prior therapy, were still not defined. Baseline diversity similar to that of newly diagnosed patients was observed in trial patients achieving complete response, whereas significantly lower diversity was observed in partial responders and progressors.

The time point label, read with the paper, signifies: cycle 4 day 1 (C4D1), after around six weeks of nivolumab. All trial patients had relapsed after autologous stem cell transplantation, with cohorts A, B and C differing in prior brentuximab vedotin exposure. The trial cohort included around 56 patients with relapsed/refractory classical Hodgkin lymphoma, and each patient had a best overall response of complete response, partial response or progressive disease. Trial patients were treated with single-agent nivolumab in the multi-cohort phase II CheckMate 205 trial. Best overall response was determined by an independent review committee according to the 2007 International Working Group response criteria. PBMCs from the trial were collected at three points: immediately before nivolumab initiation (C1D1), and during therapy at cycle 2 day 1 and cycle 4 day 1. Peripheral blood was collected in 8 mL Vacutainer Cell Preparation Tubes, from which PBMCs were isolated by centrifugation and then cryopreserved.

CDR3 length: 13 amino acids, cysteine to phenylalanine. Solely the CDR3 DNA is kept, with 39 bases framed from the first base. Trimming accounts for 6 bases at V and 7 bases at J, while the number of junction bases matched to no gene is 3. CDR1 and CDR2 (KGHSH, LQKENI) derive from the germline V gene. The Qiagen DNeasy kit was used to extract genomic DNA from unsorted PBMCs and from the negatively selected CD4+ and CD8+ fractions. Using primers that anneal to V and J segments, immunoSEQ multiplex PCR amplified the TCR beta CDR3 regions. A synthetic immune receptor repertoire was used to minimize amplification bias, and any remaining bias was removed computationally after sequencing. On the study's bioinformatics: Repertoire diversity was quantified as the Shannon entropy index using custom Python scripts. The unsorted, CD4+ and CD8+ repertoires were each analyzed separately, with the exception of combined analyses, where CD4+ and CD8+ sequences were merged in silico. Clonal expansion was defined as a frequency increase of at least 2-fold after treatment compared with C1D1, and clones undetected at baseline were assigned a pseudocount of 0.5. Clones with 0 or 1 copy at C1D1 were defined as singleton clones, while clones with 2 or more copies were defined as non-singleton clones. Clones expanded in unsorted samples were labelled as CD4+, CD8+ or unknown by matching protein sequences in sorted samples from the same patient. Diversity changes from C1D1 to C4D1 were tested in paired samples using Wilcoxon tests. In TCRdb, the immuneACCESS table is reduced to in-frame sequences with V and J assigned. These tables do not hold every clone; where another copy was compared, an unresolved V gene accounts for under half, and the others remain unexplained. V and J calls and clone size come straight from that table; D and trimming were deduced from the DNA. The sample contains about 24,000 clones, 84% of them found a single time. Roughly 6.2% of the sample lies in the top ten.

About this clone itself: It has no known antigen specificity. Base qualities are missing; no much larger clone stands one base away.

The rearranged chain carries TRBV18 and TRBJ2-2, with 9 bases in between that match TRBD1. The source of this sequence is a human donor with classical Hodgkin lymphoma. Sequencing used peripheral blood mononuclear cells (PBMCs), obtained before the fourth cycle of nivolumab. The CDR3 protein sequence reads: CASSWTGVGELFF. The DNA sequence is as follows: TGTGCCAGCTCCTGGACAGGGGTCGGGGAGCTGTTTTTT.